The 15 T cell receptor beta chains below come from one sample, sequenced in a study of blood T cells in healthy people across ages. PCR was performed a second time for about 6 to 11 cycles using a sample-barcoded 5' primer and a J-beta primer mix. A single record per CDR3 protein comes from TCRdb applying MiXCR to the 5' RACE reads. There are over 1,500,000 distinct CDR3 sequences in the sample; roughly two fifths occur only once, and roughly 24% lies in the top ten. The sample consisted of blood. The receptors come from a human donor in good health.

The chain uses TRBV10-3 and TRBJ2-1, with D perhaps assigned TRBD1 or TRBD2 (5 bases each). CDR1 and CDR2 (germline): ENHRY, SYGVKD. Trimming pared 6 bases from V and 8 bases from J, leaving 11 bases between. This CDR3 has 12 amino acids. CDR3 residues: CAIRGPVDEQFF. Here the CDR3 DNA reads TGTGCCATCAGGGGACCGGTTGATGAGCAGTTCTTC.

The CDR3 here is CASSAQGVLGTDTQYF. Written as DNA, the CDR3 is TGTGCCAGCAGTGCCCAGGGGGTTCTTGGCACAGATACGCAGTATTTT. The chain carries TRBV25-1 and TRBJ2-3; TRBD1 matches 7 bases. The CDR3 sequence is 16 residues long. The germline CDR1 and CDR2 sequences are MGHDK and SYGVNS. The V and J ends lost 4 bases and 1 base, in that order; junction bases with no gene match: 8.

V and J are TRBV7-2 and TRBJ1-1; the D is unclear. V lost 8 bases, J lost 0 bases, and 10 bases lay in between. Germline loops: CDR1 SGHTA, CDR2 FQGNSA. This CDR3 has 13 amino acids. CDR3 nucleotides: TGTGCCAGCCAACAGAATATGAACACTGAAGCTTTCTTT. Translated: CASQQNMNTEAFF.

As to this clonotype: The junction departs from germline at one end; a sequencing error may be responsible. The rearrangement uses TRBV7-9 and TRBJ2-1; 12 nucleotides align to TRBD2. The germline V gene has CDR1 SEHNR and CDR2 FQNEAQ (reference sequence). The CDR3 loop spans 20 amino acids. The CDR3 DNA sequence: TGTGTCAGCAGCCCGAGACTAGCGGGGGACCAAGACTTTAACTACAATGAGCAGTTCTTC. Encoded protein: CVSSPRLAGDQDFNYNEQFF.

Note on this clonotype: Possible read error: a much larger clone is one base away. The CDR3 is CAISGTGGGYTF. Here the CDR3 DNA reads TGTGCCATCAGTGGGACAGGGGGTGGCTACACCTTC. This sequence joins TRBV10-3 and TRBJ1-2; 10 nucleotides align to TRBD1. Germline CDR1 reads ENHRY; CDR2 reads SYGVKD. V gave up 4 bases and J gave up 7 bases; unmatched junction bases: 0. The CDR3 spans 12 residues.

This chain joins TRBV20-1 and TRBJ2-1, with TRBD2 as a possible D gene (6 bases). The CDR3 is 15 residues long. Germline values: CDR1 DFQATT, CDR2 SNEGSKA (reference sequence). Trimming took 6 bases from V and 4 from J, leaving 19 bases between them. CDR3 in amino acids: CSAPETAGLYNEQFF. In DNA, the CDR3 is TGCAGTGCCCCTGAAACAGCGGGCCTTTACAATGAGCAGTTCTTC.

This clonotype appeared many times. This chain connects TRBV20-1 to TRBJ2-5, with unresolved D. Looked up from germline, CDR1 is DFQATT and CDR2 is SNEGSKA (reference sequence). The CDR3 is 14 amino acids. Trimming removed 0 bases from V and 2 bases from J, with 10 bases in between. The DNA of the CDR3 is TGCAGTGCTAGAGAACTGACTCGTCAAGAGACCCAGTACTTC. Its protein product is CSARELTRQETQYF.

The J gene is TRBJ2-1, the V gene TRBV27, with D possibly TRBD2 on 5 matching bases. The J call may be wrong; the DNA end is better matched by TRBJ2-7. The CDR3 length is 15 residues. Looked up from germline, CDR1 is MNHEY and CDR2 is SMNVEV (reference sequence). CDR3 region: CASSFKQDSYNEQYF. In DNA, the CDR3 is TGTGCCAGCAGTTTTAAGCAGGACTCCTACAATGAGCAGTACTTC.

The chain links TRBV5-6 to TRBJ2-5; a weak D match, TRBD2 (7 bases). The germline gives CDR1 SGHDT, CDR2 YYEEEE. This CDR3 contains 13 residues. V lost 4 bases and J lost 5, with 12 bases in between. The CDR3 reads CASSIGGPETQYF. The CDR3 region has the DNA TGTGCCAGCAGCATCGGGGGGCCGGAGACCCAGTACTTC. The full variable domain, with the rest looked up from reference TRBV5-6 and TRBJ2-5, is DAGVTQSPTHLIKTRGQQVTLRCSPKSGHDTVSWYQQALGQGPQFIFQYYEEEERQRGNFPDRFSGHQFPNYSSELNVNALLLGDSALYLCASSIGGPETQYFGPGTRLLVL.

The chain links TRBV5-1 to TRBJ2-5; D is tentatively TRBD1 or TRBD2 (5 bases each). The germline V gene has CDR1 SGHRS and CDR2 YFSETQ. The CDR3 has 14 amino acids. The ends were cut back, 1 base at V and 11 bases at J, with 18 bases in the middle. CDR3 coding DNA: TGCGCCAGCAGCTTGTCAGGGACCTACAATGAGCAGTACTTC. As protein: CASSLSGTYNEQYF.

This clonotype was picked up a small number of times. The V and J genes are TRBV9 and TRBJ1-2; D gene ambiguous. CDR1 and CDR2 from the germline V gene are SGDLS and YYNGEE. This CDR3 is 12 amino acids long. The ends were cut back, 0 bases at V and 8 bases at J, with 8 bases in the middle. CDR3 DNA sequence: TGTGCCAGCAGCGTAGGGGTGACGGGCTACACCTTC. Encoded protein: CASSVGVTGYTF. Looking up the rest from reference TRBV9 and TRBJ1-2 gives the full variable domain: DSGVTQTPKHLITATGQRVTLRCSPRSGDLSVYWYQQSLDQGLQFLIQYYNGEERAKGNILERFSAQQFPDLHSELNLSSLELGDSALYFCASSVGVTGYTFGSGTRLTVV.

This sequence joins TRBV14 and TRBJ2-5; 8 bases line up with TRBD2. This CDR3 has 14 amino acids. Trimming removed 1 base from V and 7 bases from J; junction bases left unmatched: 5. Germline V lookup: CDR1 SGHDN, CDR2 FVKESK. The DNA of the CDR3 is TGTGCCAGCAGCCAAGGGGGACTAGTCGGGACCCAGTACTTC. Encoded protein: CASSQGGLVGTQYF.

V gene TRBV6-2 or TRBV6-3 combines with J gene TRBJ2-1; tentative D call: TRBD1 (5 bases). Between the trimmed V and J ends, which lost 6 bases and 4 bases, there was a span of 7 bases. Germline assignment: CDR1 MNHEY and CDR2 SVGEGT. The CDR3 consists of 12 residues. DNA of the CDR3: TGTGCCAGCAGGACAGTTTACAATGAGCAGTTCTTC. It is translated as CASRTVYNEQFF.

This sequence joins TRBV5-1 and TRBJ2-5; 8 bases match TRBD2. Germline loops: CDR1 SGHRS, CDR2 YFSETQ. The V gene end was trimmed by 2 bases and the J gene end by 5 bases; junction bases not matched to a gene: 8. CDR3 length: 15 residues. CDR3 protein: CASSLAGVTSETQYF. The CDR3 nucleotides are TGCGCCAGCAGCTTAGCGGGGGTTACCTCGGAGACCCAGTACTTC.

This clonotype has ten or more counts. This sequence joins TRBV29-1 and TRBJ2-5, with 7 bases that match TRBD1. J gave up 0 bases and V 7 bases, and 8 bases lay outside the gene matches. The germline V gene encodes CDR1 SQVTM and CDR2 ANQGSEA. This CDR3 region has 14 residues. CDR3 amino acids: CSARQGIYQETQYF. The DNA for the CDR3 is TGCAGCGCAAGACAGGGAATTTACCAAGAGACCCAGTACTTC.